This record looks at one TCR beta chain sequence and its context. Its antigen is as yet unknown. During colonoscopy, one to two rectal pinch biopsies were collected. CDR3 length: 14 amino acids. Germline loops: CDR1 MNHNY, CDR2 SVGAGI (reference sequence). Trimming removed 5 bases from V and 4 bases from J; junction bases left unmatched: 4. This specimen belongs to a study of pediatric ulcerative colitis. Samples were sequenced at Survey level, maximum 500,000 reads. Sequenced by immunoSEQ multiplex PCR; TCRdb stores in-frame clones only, minus some. The data contain 10,000 to 13,000 clones, approximately 80% of them singletons. Study-wide results and caveats: Two rectal clonotypes were found only in ulcerative colitis patients, all of them. Rectal pinch biopsies may have included blood-derived T cells, especially in patients with overt colitis. Rectal repertoires separated controls, mild-moderate and acute severe colitis.

This receptor was obtained from a girl aged 10-17 years who was a control in a study of pediatric ulcerative colitis. This rearrangement joins TRBV6-6 to TRBJ2-7; 11 bases align to TRBD2. Sequences were obtained from gut tissue. The CDR3 DNA is TGTGCCAGCAGTAGTAGCGGGAGGGATTACGAGCAGTACTTC. Translating it yields CASSSSGRDYEQYF.